The 14 T cell receptor beta chains listed next were all sequenced from one sample in a study of blood T cell repertoires in COVID-19 (dated by TCRdb to 2018 to 2020). Library preparation used the immunoSEQ multiplex PCR assay. Entries here come from immuneACCESS through TCRdb and include only in-frame sequences with V and J called. Some clones fail to appear in such tables; in the studies checked, an unresolved V gene covers under half of the shortfall, and the cause of the remainder is unknown. Recorded for this sample are tens of thousands of clones; just under 85% of them occurred a single time. About 25% of the sample is held by the ten biggest clonotypes. The sequenced sample consisted of peripheral blood. These TCRs come from a human donor with acute or convalescent COVID-19. The donor label of this sample is uncertain.

The J gene is TRBJ1-2, the V gene TRBV14; D gene uncertain. The CDR3 is made up of 14 amino acids. The germline V and J ends were trimmed by 0 bases and 4 bases, with 9 bases remaining between them. Germline-derived CDR1 and CDR2 are SGHDN and FVKESK. CDR3 amino acids: CASSQDLEVYGYTF. CDR3 coding DNA: TGTGCCAGCAGCCAAGATCTAGAGGTCTATGGCTACACCTTC.

The rearrangement joins TRBV3-1 (or the pseudogene TRBV3-2) to TRBJ2-1; 10 bases map to TRBD2. Germline CDR1 LGHDT, CDR2 YNNKEL (reference sequence). This CDR3 spans 16 amino acids. The V and J ends lost 5 bases and 4 bases, in that order; junction bases with no gene match: 8. The CDR3 spells CASSVGLAAPYNEQFF. The CDR3 DNA reads TGTGCCAGCAGCGTCGGACTAGCGGCCCCATACAATGAGCAGTTCTTC.

The CDR3 loop reads CASSPLTGGGNTIYF. CDR3 coding DNA: TGTGCCAGCAGCCCCCTGACAGGAGGAGGAAACACCATATATTTT. J is TRBJ1-3 and V is TRBV7-8; a weak D match, TRBD1 (6 bases). Germline V CDR1 and CDR2: SGHVS, FQNEAQ. Trimming removed 5 bases from V and 4 bases from J, with 15 bases in between. The CDR3 totals 15 residues.

This chain joins TRBV7-8 and TRBJ1-1, with D unresolved. Trimming shortened V by 5 bases and J by 6 bases, and 19 bases separated the two germline ends. Per germline, CDR1 SGHVS and CDR2 FQNEAQ. The CDR3 totals 15 residues. Here the CDR3 DNA reads TGTGCCAGCAGCCGGAATCAGAGGGAGTTCGCTGAAGCTTTCTTT. Translation: CASSRNQREFAEAFF.

This clone was recorded once. This chain uses TRBV28 with TRBJ2-7; TRBD2 aligns across 11 bases. The CDR3 is made up of 15 amino acids. With V trimmed by 3 bases and J by 6 bases, 7 bases remained unmatched. CDR1 MDHEN and CDR2 SYDVKM come from the germline V gene. The CDR3 coding sequence is TGTGCCAGCAGTTTCAGCACCCTAGCGGGGGGCGAGCAGTACTTC. Its translation: CASSFSTLAGGEQYF.

V gene TRBV7-3 combines with J gene TRBJ2-1, with TRBD2 identical over 7 bases. With 1 base clipped from V and 0 bases from J, the junction kept 0 bases outside the gene matches. This CDR3 has 15 residues. Germline CDR1 reads SGHTA; CDR2 reads FQGTGA. CDR3 region: CASSLSGGSYNEQFF. Written as DNA, the CDR3 is TGTGCCAGCAGCTTAAGCGGGGGCTCCTACAATGAGCAGTTCTTC. The full variable domain, completed using reference TRBV7-3 and TRBJ2-1, is GAGVSQTPSNKVTEKGKYVELRCDPISGHTALYWYRQSLGQGPEFLIYFQGTGAADDSGLPNDRFFAVRPEGSVSTLKIQRTERGDSAVYLCASSLSGGSYNEQFFGPGTRLTVL.

There are a few counts of this clone. The chain has TRBV5-6 and TRBJ2-2, with D tentatively TRBD1 (6 bases). This CDR3 region has 14 residues. The V end lost 5 bases, the J end lost 5 bases, and 13 bases lay between the germline ends. Germline CDR1 and CDR2: SGHDT and YYEEEE. CDR3 in amino acids: CASSAGTNTGELFF. Written as DNA, the CDR3 is TGTGCCAGCAGTGCCGGGACAAATACCGGGGAGCTGTTTTTT.

V and J are TRBV29-1 and TRBJ2-6, with D perhaps matching TRBD2 (6 bases). The CDR3 covers 13 residues. CDR1 and CDR2 (germline): SQVTM, ANQGSEA. V was cut by 4 bases and J by 7 bases, with 11 bases left in between. The CDR3 DNA reads TGCAGCGTTGGTAGCGGAGGCGCCAACGTCCTGACTTTC. Residues: CSVGSGGANVLTF. Combining the CDR3 with reference TRBV29-1 and TRBJ2-6 gives the whole variable domain SAVISQKPSRDICQRGTSLTIQCQVDSQVTMMFWYRQQPGQSLTLIATANQGSEATYESGFVIDKFPISRPNLTFSTLTVSNMSPEDSSIYLCSVGSGGANVLTFGAGSRLTVL.

A single count supports this clone. The rearrangement uses TRBV30 and TRBJ1-1; 7 bases map to TRBD1. Germline V gives CDR1 GTSNPN, CDR2 SVGIG (reference sequence). After removal of 1 base from V and 0 bases from J, the junction contained 5 bases not matched to a gene. The CDR3 has 15 amino acids. The CDR3: CAWSAQGIMNTEAFF. The DNA for the CDR3 is TGTGCCTGGAGTGCACAGGGGATTATGAACACTGAAGCTTTCTTT.

The rearrangement uses TRBV6-5 and TRBJ2-7, with D uncertain. V dropped 5 bases and J dropped 3 bases, with 8 bases sitting between them. Germline V gives CDR1 MNHEY, CDR2 SVGAGI. This CDR3 has 12 amino acids. The CDR3 DNA reads as TGTGCCAGCAGTCTGACACTCTACGAGCAGTACTTC. Translation: CASSLTLYEQYF.

The rearrangement uses TRBV7-8 and TRBJ1-1, with D perhaps matching TRBD1 (6 bases). Per germline, CDR1 SGHVS and CDR2 FQNEAQ. Trimming shortened V by 4 bases and J by 0 bases, and 6 bases separated the two germline ends. The CDR3 loop spans 13 amino acids. CDR3 in DNA: TGTGCCAGCAGCTGGACAGTGAACACTGAAGCTTTCTTT. Translating gives CASSWTVNTEAFF.

The genes are TRBV5-6 and TRBJ2-2; D is ambiguous. CDR1 is SGHDT, CDR2 YYEEEE, per germline. This CDR3 comprises 16 residues. V dropped 5 bases and J dropped 0 bases, with 14 bases sitting between them. Here the CDR3 reads CASSFLSGPNTGELFF. DNA for the CDR3: TGTGCCAGCAGTTTCCTCTCTGGGCCGAACACCGGGGAGCTGTTTTTT. The full variable domain, in which reference TRBV5-6 and TRBJ2-2 provide the parts outside the CDR3, is DAGVTQSPTHLIKTRGQQVTLRCSPKSGHDTVSWYQQALGQGPQFIFQYYEEEERQRGNFPDRFSGHQFPNYSSELNVNALLLGDSALYLCASSFLSGPNTGELFFGEGSRLTVL.

The gene calls are TRBV7-6 and TRBJ2-2, with TRBD2 as a possible D gene (6 bases). CDR1 SGHVS and CDR2 FNYEAQ come from the germline V gene. Trimming removed 2 bases from V and 7 bases from J, with 11 bases in between. The CDR3 is 14 amino acids. As DNA, the CDR3 is TGTGCCAGCAGCTTATGGAGGGGAAACGGGGAGCTGTTTTTT. Translated: CASSLWRGNGELFF.

The chain carries TRBV4-3 and TRBJ2-7; the match to TRBD2 covers 11 bases. This CDR3 spans 15 amino acids. Looked up from germline, CDR1 is LGHNA and CDR2 is YSLEER. The junction had 7 bases not matched to a gene; V was cut back by 5 bases and J by 4 bases. CDR3 residues: CASSKLAGVRYEQYF. The CDR3 bases are TGCGCCAGCAGCAAACTAGCGGGGGTTAGATACGAGCAGTACTTC.